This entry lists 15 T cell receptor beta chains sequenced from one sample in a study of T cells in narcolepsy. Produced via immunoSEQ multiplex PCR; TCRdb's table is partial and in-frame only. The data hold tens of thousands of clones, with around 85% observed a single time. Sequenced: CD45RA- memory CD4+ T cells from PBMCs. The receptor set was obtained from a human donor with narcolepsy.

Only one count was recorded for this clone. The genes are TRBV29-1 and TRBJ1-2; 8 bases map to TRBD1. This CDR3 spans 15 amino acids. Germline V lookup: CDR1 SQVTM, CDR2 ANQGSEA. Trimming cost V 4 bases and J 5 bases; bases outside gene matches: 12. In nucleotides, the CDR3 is TGCAGCGTTGGCGAACCCGGGACAGGAACTTATGGCTACACCTTC. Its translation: CSVGEPGTGTYGYTF.

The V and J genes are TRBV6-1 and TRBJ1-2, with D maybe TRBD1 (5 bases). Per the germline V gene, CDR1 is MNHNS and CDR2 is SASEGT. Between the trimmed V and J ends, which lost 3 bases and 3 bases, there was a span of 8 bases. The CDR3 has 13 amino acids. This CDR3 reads CASSDRAHYGYTF. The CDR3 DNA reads TGTGCCAGCAGTGACAGGGCGCACTATGGCTACACCTTC.

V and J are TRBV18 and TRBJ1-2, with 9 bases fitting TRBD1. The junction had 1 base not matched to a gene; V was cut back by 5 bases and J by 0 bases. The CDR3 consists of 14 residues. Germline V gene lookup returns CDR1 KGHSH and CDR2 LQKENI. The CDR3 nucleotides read TGTGCCAGCTCAACAGGGGGCTCTAACTATGGCTACACCTTC. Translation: CASSTGGSNYGYTF.

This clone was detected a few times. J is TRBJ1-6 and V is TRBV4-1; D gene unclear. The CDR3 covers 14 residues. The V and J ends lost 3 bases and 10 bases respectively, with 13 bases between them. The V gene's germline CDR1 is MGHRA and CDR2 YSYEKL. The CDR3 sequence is CASSQASPRSPLHF. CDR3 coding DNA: TGCGCCAGCAGCCAGGCCTCTCCGAGGTCACCCCTCCACTTT.

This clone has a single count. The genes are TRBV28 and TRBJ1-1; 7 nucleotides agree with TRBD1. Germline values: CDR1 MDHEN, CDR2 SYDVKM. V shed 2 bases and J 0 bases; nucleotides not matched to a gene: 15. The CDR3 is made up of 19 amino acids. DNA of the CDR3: TGTGCCAGCAGTTTAAGTCATTCCCTACAGGGGATCATGAACACTGAAGCTTTCTTT. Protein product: CASSLSHSLQGIMNTEAFF.

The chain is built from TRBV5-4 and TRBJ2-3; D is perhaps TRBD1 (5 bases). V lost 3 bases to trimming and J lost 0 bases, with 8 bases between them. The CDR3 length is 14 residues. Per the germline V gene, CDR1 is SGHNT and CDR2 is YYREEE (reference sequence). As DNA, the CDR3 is TGTGCCAGCAGCTCACAGGAAAGCACAGATACGCAGTATTTT. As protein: CASSSQESTDTQYF.

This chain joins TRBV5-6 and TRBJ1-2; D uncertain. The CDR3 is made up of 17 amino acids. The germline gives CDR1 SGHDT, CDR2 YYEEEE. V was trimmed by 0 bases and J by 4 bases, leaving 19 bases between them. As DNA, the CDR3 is TGTGCCAGCAGCTTGGGTCGATATGGGCAGATCCTCTATGGCTACACCTTC. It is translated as CASSLGRYGQILYGYTF.

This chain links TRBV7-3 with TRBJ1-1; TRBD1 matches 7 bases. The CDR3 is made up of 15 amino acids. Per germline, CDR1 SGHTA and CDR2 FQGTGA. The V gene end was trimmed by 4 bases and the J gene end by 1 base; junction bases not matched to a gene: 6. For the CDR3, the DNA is TGTGCCAGCAGCTCCAAGACAGGGAAGAACACTGAAGCTTTCTTT. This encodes CASSSKTGKNTEAFF.

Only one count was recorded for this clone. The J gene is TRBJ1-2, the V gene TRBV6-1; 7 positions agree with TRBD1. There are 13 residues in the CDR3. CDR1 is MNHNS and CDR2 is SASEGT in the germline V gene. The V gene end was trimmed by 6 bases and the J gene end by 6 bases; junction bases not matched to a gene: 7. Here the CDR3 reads CASSQGQINGYTF. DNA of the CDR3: TGTGCCAGCAGCCAGGGACAGATCAATGGCTACACCTTC.

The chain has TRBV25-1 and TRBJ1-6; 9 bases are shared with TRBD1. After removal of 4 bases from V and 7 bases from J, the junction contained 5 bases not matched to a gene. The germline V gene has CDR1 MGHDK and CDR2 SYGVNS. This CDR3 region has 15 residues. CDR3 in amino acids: CASSGGTGSNSPLHF. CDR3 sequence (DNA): TGTGCCAGCAGTGGGGGGACAGGGTCAAATTCACCCCTCCACTTT.

CDR3 nucleotide sequence: TGCAGCGTTGCCTTGACTCTGGAGGCCACGGGAGGCTACACCTTC. Protein: CSVALTLEATGGYTF. The rearrangement joins TRBV29-1 to TRBJ1-2; D uncertain. This CDR3 spans 15 amino acids. The germline V gene encodes CDR1 SQVTM and CDR2 ANQGSEA. V was shortened by 4 bases and J by 8 bases, with 23 bases between the two germline ends.

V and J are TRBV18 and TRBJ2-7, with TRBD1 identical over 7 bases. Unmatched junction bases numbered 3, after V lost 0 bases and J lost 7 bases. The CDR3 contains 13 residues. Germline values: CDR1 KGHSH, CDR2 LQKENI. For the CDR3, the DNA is TGTGCCAGCTCACCACCGACCAGGGGGGAGCAGTACTTC. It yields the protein CASSPPTRGEQYF.

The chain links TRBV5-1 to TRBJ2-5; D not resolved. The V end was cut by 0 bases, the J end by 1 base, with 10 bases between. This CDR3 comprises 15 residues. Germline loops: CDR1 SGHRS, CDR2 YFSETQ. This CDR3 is CASSLGVWGQETQYF. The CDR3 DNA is TGCGCCAGCAGCTTGGGGGTTTGGGGCCAAGAGACCCAGTACTTC.

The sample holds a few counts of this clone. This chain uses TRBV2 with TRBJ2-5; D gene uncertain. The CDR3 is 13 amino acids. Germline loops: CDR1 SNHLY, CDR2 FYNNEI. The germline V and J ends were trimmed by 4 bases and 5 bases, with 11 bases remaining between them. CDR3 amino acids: CASSVSDRETQYF. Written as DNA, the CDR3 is TGTGCCAGCAGTGTGTCGGATCGGGAGACCCAGTACTTC.

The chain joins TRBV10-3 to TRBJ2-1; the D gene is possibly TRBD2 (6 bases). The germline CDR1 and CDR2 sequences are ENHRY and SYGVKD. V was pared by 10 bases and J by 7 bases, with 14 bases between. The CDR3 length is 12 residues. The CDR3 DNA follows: TGTGCCACCTCTAGCGATAGAAATGAGCAGTTCTTC. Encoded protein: CATSSDRNEQFF.